These 10 T cell receptor beta chains originate from one sample sequenced in a study of pediatric ulcerative colitis. Clones were sequenced by immunoSEQ multiplex PCR, and TCRdb holds only the in-frame ones, with some missing. The sample yields approximately 32,000 clones, around 80% seen once. The sample consisted of blood. These receptors were obtained from a boy between 5 and 17 years old with severe ulcerative colitis.

The chain is built from TRBV30 and TRBJ1-1; 9 bases align to TRBD1. Unmatched junction bases numbered 5, after V lost 0 bases and J lost 6 bases. CDR1 is GTSNPN, CDR2 SVGIG, per germline (reference sequence). The CDR3 is 14 residues long. CDR3 DNA sequence: TGTGCCTGGAGTGTACACAGGGGGCCAGCTGAAGCTTTCTTT. It is translated as CAWSVHRGPAEAFF.

This rearrangement joins TRBV7-9 to TRBJ1-5, with 11 bases that match TRBD1. The CDR3 consists of 17 residues. Germline CDR1 is SEHNR and CDR2 is FQNEAQ (reference sequence). V trimming: 1 base; J trimming: 0 bases; junction bases outside the gene matches: 2. CDR3 sequence reads: CASSLVGTGGSNQPQHF. CDR3 bases: TGTGCCAGCAGCTTAGTAGGGACAGGGGGTAGCAATCAGCCCCAGCATTTT.

This clone showed up just once. This chain links TRBV10-3 with TRBJ1-1, with 8 bases matching TRBD1. Germline values: CDR1 ENHRY, CDR2 SYGVKD. The CDR3 totals 15 residues. V dropped 3 bases and J dropped 1; count of bases not matched to a gene: 4. DNA for the CDR3: TGTGCCATCAGTGACCCCGGGACAGGGAACACTGAAGCTTTCTTT. Amino acids: CAISDPGTGNTEAFF.

V and J are TRBV11-2 and TRBJ1-6; 7 positions agree with TRBD1. V lost 2 bases and J lost 12; bases outside the gene matches: 13. Germline V gene sequence: CDR1 SGHAT, CDR2 FQNNGV. CDR3 length: 16 amino acids. CDR3 DNA sequence: TGTGCCAGCAGCTTAAGGGGAGGGCGGACAGGCGGACCCCTCCACTTT. This encodes CASSLRGGRTGGPLHF.

The V call is TRBV18, the J call TRBJ2-1; D is unresolved. The CDR3 has 13 amino acids. V was clipped by 1 base and J by 8 bases, with 9 bases between them. Looked up from germline, CDR1 is KGHSH and CDR2 is LQKENI. DNA of the CDR3: TGTGCCAGCTCACCACGGGCTGACCATGAGCAGTTCTTC. Amino acids: CASSPRADHEQFF.

The V gene is TRBV6-5, the J gene TRBJ1-2; D is unresolved. Germline CDR1 reads MNHEY; CDR2 reads SVGAGI. V was cut by 11 bases and J by 6 bases, with 13 bases left in between. The CDR3 loop spans 11 amino acids. In DNA, the CDR3 is TGTGCCCTTAAGGGATTGGATGGCTACACCTTC. It yields the protein CALKGLDGYTF.

A single count supports this clone. V and J are TRBV27 and TRBJ1-1, with TRBD1 as a possible D gene (5 bases). This CDR3 is 14 amino acids long. Germline CDR1 reads MNHEY; CDR2 reads SMNVEV (reference sequence). Trimming removed 4 bases from V and 4 bases from J, with 13 bases in between. Here the CDR3 reads CASSWSGRSTEAFF. The CDR3 region has the DNA TGTGCCAGCAGTTGGTCAGGGCGGAGCACTGAAGCTTTCTTT.

The J gene is TRBJ1-2, the V gene TRBV6-5; possibly TRBD1 for D (5 bases). Per germline, CDR1 MNHEY and CDR2 SVGAGI. The CDR3 is made up of 12 amino acids. V lost 4 bases, J lost 4 bases, and 7 bases lay in between. CDR3 bases: TGTGCCAGCAGTTCCGGGACCTATGGCTACACCTTC. Amino acid sequence: CASSSGTYGYTF.

The chain uses TRBV30 and TRBJ2-1; 8 positions agree with TRBD2. CDR1 and CDR2 from the germline V gene are GTSNPN and SVGIG (reference sequence). This CDR3 contains 17 residues. V shed 0 bases, J shed 0 bases, and the junction held 7 bases outside the gene matches. The CDR3 sequence is CAWSVAGGVLSYNEQFF. The CDR3 nucleotides are TGTGCCTGGAGTGTGGCGGGGGGCGTTCTCTCCTACAATGAGCAGTTCTTC. The full variable domain, in which reference TRBV30 and TRBJ2-1 provide the parts outside the CDR3, is SQTIHQWPATLVQPVGSPLSLECTVEGTSNPNLYWYRQAAGRGLQLLFYSVGIGQISSEVPQNLSASRPQDRQFILSSKKLLLSDSGFYLCAWSVAGGVLSYNEQFFGPGTRLTVL.

This clone has just one count. The rearrangement uses TRBV5-6 and TRBJ1-3, with unresolved D. The CDR3 has 17 amino acids. Germline lookup yields CDR1 SGHDT and CDR2 YYEEEE. The V end lost 0 bases, the J end lost 0 bases, and 13 bases lay between the germline ends. The CDR3 nucleotides are TGTGCCAGCAGCTTGGGGCTTTGGAGTCTCTCTGGAAACACCATATATTTT. Translated: CASSLGLWSLSGNTIYF. The full variable domain, completed using reference TRBV5-6 and TRBJ1-3, is DAGVTQSPTHLIKTRGQQVTLRCSPKSGHDTVSWYQQALGQGPQFIFQYYEEEERQRGNFPDRFSGHQFPNYSSELNVNALLLGDSALYLCASSLGLWSLSGNTIYFGEGSWLTVV.